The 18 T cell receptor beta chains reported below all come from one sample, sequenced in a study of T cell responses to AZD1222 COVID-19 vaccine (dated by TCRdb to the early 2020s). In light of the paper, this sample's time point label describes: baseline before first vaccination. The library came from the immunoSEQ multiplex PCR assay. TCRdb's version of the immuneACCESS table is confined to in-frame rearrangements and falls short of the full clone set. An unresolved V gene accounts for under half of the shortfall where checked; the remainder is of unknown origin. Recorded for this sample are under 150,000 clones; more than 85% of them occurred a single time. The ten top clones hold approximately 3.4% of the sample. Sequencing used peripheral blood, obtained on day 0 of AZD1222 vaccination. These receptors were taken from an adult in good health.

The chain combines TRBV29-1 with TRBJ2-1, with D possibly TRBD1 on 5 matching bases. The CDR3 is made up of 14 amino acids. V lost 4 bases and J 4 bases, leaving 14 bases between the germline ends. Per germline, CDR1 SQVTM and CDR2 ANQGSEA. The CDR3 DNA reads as TGCAGCGTTGTAGGTCCAGGGCGATACAATGAGCAGTTCTTC. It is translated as CSVVGPGRYNEQFF.

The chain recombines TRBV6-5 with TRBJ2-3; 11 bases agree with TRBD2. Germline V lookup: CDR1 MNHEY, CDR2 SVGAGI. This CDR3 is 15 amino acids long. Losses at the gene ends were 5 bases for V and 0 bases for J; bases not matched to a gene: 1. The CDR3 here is CASSRTSGSTDTQYF. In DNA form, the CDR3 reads TGTGCCAGCAGTAGGACTAGCGGGAGCACAGATACGCAGTATTTT.

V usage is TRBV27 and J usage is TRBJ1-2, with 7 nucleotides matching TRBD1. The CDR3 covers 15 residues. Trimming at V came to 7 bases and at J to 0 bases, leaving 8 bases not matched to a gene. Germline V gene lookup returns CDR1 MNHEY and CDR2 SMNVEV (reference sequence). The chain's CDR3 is CASTQGTVSNYGYTF. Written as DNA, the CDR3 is TGTGCCAGCACCCAGGGGACAGTCTCTAACTATGGCTACACCTTC.

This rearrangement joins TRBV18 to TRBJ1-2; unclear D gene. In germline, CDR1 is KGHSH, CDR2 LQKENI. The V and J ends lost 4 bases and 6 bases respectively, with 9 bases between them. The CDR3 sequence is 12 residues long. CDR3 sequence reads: CASSQGSDGYTF. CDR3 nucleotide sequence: TGTGCCAGCTCACAGGGTTCGGATGGCTACACCTTC.

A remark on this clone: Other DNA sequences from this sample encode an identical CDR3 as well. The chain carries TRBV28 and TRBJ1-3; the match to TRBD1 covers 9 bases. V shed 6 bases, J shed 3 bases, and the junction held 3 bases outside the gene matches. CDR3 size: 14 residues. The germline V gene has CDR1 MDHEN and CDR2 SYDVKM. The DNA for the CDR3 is TGTGCCAGCAGACCGGGACAGGGTGGAAACACCATATATTTT. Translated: CASRPGQGGNTIYF.

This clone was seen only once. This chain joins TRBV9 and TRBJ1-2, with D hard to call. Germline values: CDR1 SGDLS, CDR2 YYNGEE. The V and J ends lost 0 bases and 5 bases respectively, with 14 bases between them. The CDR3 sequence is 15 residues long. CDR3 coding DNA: TGTGCCAGCAGCGTAGTATCTAACAGCCCTTATGGCTACACCTTC. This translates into CASSVVSNSPYGYTF. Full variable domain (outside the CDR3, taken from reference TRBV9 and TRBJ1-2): DSGVTQTPKHLITATGQRVTLRCSPRSGDLSVYWYQQSLDQGLQFLIQYYNGEERAKGNILERFSAQQFPDLHSELNLSSLELGDSALYFCASSVVSNSPYGYTFGSGTRLTVV.

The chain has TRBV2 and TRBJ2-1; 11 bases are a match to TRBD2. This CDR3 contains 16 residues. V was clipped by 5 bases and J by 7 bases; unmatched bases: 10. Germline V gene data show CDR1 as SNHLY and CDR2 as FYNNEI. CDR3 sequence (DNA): TGTGCCAGCAGTAAGACTAGCGGGATAAAAAATAATGAGCAGTTCTTC. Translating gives CASSKTSGIKNNEQFF.

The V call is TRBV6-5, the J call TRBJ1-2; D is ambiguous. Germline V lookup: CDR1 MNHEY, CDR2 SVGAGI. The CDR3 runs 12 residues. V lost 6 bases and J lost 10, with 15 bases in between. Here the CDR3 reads CASSPGGPVYTF. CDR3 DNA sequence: TGTGCCAGCAGCCCGGGAGGCCCCGTCTACACCTTC.

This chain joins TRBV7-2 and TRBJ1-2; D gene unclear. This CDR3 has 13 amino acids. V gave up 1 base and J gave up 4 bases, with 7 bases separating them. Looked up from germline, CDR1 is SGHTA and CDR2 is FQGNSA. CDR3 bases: TGTGCCAGCAGCTTAGGCCTAACCTATGGCTACACCTTC. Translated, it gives CASSLGLTYGYTF.

As DNA, the CDR3 is TGTGCCAGCAGTTTAAAGGGGGAGACAGCCGGCACAGATACGCAGTATTTT. Its protein is CASSLKGETAGTDTQYF. The chain joins TRBV28 to TRBJ2-3; a weak D match, TRBD1 (6 bases). This CDR3 is 17 amino acids long. Germline CDR1 is MDHEN and CDR2 is SYDVKM. Trimming removed 2 bases at V and 1 base at J, with 16 bases between.

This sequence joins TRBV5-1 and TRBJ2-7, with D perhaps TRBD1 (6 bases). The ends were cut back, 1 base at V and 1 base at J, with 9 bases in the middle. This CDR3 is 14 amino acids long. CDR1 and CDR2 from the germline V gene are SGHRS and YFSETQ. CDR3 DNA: TGCGCCAGCAGCTTGTTAGGGGGATCCTACGAGCAGTACTTC. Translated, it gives CASSLLGGSYEQYF.

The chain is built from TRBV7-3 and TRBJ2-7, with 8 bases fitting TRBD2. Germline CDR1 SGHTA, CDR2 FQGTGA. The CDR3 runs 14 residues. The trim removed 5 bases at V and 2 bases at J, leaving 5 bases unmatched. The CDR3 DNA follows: TGTGCCAGCAGCCCGAGCGGGAGTCCCTACGAGCAGTACTTC. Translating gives CASSPSGSPYEQYF.

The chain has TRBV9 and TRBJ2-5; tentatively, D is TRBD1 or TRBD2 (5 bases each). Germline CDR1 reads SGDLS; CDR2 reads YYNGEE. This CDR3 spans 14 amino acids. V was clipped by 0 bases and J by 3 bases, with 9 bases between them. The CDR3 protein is CASSVEVGEETQYF. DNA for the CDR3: TGTGCCAGCAGCGTAGAGGTGGGGGAAGAGACCCAGTACTTC.

This CDR3 reads CASSYFGQMGDTQYF. The DNA for the CDR3 is TGTGCCAGCAGTTACTTCGGCCAAATGGGAGATACGCAGTATTTT. The rearrangement joins TRBV6-5 to TRBJ2-3; no reliable D call. The CDR3 loop spans 15 amino acids. Trimming shortened V by 1 base and J by 5 bases, and 13 bases separated the two germline ends. Per the germline V gene, CDR1 is MNHEY and CDR2 is SVGAGI.

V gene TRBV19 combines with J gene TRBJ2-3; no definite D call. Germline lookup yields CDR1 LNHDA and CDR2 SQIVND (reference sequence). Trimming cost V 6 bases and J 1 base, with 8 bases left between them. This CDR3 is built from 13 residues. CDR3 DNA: TGTGCCAGTAGGGGTAAAGGCACAGATACGCAGTATTTT. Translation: CASRGKGTDTQYF.

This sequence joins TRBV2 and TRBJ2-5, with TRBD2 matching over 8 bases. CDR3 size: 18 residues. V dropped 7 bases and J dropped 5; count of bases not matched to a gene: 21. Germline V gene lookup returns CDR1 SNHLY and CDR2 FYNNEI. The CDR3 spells CASTEGLAGYTRGETQYF. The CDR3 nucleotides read TGTGCCAGCACCGAGGGGCTAGCGGGTTATACCCGGGGGGAGACCCAGTACTTC.

The CDR3 nucleotides are TGTGCCAGCAGAAGGAGAAGCGGGAGGGCCACATTGGAGACCCAGTACTTC. The encoded protein is CASRRRSGRATLETQYF. The chain links TRBV2 to TRBJ2-5, with TRBD2 matching over 10 bases. The CDR3 has 17 amino acids. V trimming: 6 bases; J trimming: 5 bases; junction bases outside the gene matches: 15. Germline V lookup: CDR1 SNHLY, CDR2 FYNNEI.

For the CDR3, the DNA is TGTGCCAGCAGCTTATCGGCAGGGACCTACAATGAGCAGTTCTTC. It is translated as CASSLSAGTYNEQFF. The chain couples TRBV7-9 to TRBJ2-1; the D gene is possibly TRBD1 (5 bases). Trimming removed 2 bases from V and 2 bases from J, with 10 bases in between. CDR1 is SEHNR and CDR2 is FQNEAQ in the germline V gene (reference sequence). The CDR3 covers 15 residues.